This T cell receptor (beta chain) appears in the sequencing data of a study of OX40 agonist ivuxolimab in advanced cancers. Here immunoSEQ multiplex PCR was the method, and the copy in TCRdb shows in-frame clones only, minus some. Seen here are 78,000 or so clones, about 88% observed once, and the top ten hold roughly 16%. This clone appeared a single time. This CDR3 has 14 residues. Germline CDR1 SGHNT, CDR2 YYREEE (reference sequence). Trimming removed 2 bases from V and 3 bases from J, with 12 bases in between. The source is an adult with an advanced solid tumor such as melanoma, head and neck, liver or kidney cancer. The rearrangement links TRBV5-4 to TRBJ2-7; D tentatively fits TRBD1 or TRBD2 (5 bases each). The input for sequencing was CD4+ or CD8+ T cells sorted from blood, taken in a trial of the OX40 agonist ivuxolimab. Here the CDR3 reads CASSFRDGNYEQYF. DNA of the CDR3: TGTGCCAGCAGCTTTAGGGACGGAAACTACGAGCAGTACTTC.